This section outlines one T cell receptor beta chain sequence together with its context. CDR1 and CDR2 from the germline V gene are MNHNS and SASEGT. This CDR3 has 14 residues. V lost 3 bases, J lost 11 bases, and 16 bases lay in between. This specimen belongs to a study of OX40 agonist ivuxolimab in advanced cancers. Using immunoSEQ multiplex PCR, the repertoire was profiled, and TCRdb retains in-frame clones only, with some absent. The table shows tens of thousands of clones, with about 87% occurring only once. Specimen: CD4+ or CD8+ T cells sorted from blood, collected in a trial of the OX40 agonist ivuxolimab. This receptor was identified in an adult with an advanced solid tumor such as melanoma, head and neck, liver or kidney cancer. The chain joins TRBV6-1 to TRBJ1-4, with D possibly being TRBD1 (6 bases). CDR3 nucleotide sequence: TGTGCCAGCAGTGAGCAGGGGAATCTACGGAAACTGTTTTTT. Protein product: CASSEQGNLRKLFF.